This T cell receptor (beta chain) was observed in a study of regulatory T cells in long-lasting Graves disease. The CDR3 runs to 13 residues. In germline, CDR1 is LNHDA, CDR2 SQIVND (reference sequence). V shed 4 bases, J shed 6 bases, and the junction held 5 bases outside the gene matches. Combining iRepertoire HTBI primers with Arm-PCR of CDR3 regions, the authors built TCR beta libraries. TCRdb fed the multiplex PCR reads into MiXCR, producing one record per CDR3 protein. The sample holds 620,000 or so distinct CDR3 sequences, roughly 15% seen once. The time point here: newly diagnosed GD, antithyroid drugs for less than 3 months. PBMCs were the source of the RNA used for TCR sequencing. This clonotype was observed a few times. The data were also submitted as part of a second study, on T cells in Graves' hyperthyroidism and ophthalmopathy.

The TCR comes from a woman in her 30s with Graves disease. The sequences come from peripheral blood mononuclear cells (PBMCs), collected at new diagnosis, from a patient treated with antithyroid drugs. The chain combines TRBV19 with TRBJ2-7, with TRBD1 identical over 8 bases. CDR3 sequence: CASSTGGRVEQYF. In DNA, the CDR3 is TGTGCCAGTAGTACAGGGGGCCGAGTCGAGCAGTACTTC.